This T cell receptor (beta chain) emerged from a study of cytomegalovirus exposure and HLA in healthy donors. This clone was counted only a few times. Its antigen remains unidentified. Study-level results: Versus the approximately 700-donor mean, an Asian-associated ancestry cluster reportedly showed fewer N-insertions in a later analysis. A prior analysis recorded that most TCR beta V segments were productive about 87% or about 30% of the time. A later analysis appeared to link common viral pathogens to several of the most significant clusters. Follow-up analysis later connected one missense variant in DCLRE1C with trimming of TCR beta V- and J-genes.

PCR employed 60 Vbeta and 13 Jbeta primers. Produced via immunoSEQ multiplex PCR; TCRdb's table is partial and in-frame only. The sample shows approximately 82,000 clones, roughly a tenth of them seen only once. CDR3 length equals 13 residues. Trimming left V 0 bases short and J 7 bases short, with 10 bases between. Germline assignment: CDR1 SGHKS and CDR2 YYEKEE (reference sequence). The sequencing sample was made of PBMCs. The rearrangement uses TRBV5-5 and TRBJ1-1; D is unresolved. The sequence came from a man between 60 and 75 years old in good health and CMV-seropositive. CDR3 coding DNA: TGTGCCAGCAGCTTGGACAGCTCAATTGAAGCTTTCTTT. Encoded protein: CASSLDSSIEAFF.